These 7 T cell receptor beta chains share one sample of origin, sequenced in a study of T cell responses to AZD1222 COVID-19 vaccine. The data were produced by immunoSEQ multiplex PCR, yet TCRdb's version contains in-frame clones alone and is incomplete. The profile shows some 84,000 clones, 80% to 90% of them singletons. The sample in question was peripheral blood, obtained 28 days after the second AZD1222 dose. The receptors derive from an adult who received the AZD1222 COVID-19 vaccine.

This chain uses TRBV7-9 with TRBJ2-5; 9 bases fit TRBD2. The CDR3 length is 18 residues. The trim removed 4 bases at V and 6 bases at J, leaving 18 bases unmatched. The germline gives CDR1 SEHNR, CDR2 FQNEAQ (reference sequence). The DNA of the CDR3 is TGTGCCAGCAGCTCCCATGGTGCAGGCGGGGGGGCTATGAAGACCCAGTACTTC. Its translation is CASSSHGAGGGAMKTQYF.

The chain links TRBV3-1 (or the pseudogene TRBV3-2) to TRBJ2-3, with D tentatively TRBD2 (6 bases). Germline V gene data show CDR1 as LGHDT and CDR2 as YNNKEL (reference sequence). The CDR3 length is 16 residues. Trimming removed 1 base at V and 2 bases at J, with 13 bases between. The CDR3 here is CASSQGWRGLTDTQYF. CDR3 nucleotides: TGTGCCAGCAGCCAAGGGTGGAGGGGCCTCACAGATACGCAGTATTTT.

This rearrangement joins TRBV18 to TRBJ2-5, with TRBD2 matching over 14 bases. Germline assignment: CDR1 KGHSH and CDR2 LQKENI. The length of the CDR3 is 18 residues. The ends lost 0 bases at V and 1 base at J; junction bases unmatched: 4. The CDR3 sequence: CASSPPSGTSGSQETQYF. The CDR3 region has the DNA TGTGCCAGCTCACCACCTAGCGGGACTAGCGGGAGCCAAGAGACCCAGTACTTC.

This clone appeared a single time. The chain carries TRBV20-1 and TRBJ1-5; D possibly corresponds to TRBD1 (6 bases). Germline V gives CDR1 DFQATT, CDR2 SNEGSKA (reference sequence). The V gene lost 3 bases and the J gene lost 4 bases, with 16 bases spanning the gap. There are 15 residues in the CDR3. CDR3 loop: CSASHSGVPNQPQHF. CDR3 nucleotide sequence: TGCAGTGCTAGTCATTCAGGGGTCCCTAATCAGCCCCAGCATTTT.

This clone was recorded a few times. The DNA is left out, because the CDR3 cannot be placed on it with certainty; the CDR3 is given as TCRdb lists it. The V gene is TRBV19, the J gene TRBJ1-1. Both ends counted, the CDR3 spans 13 residues. From germline, CDR1 is LNHDA and CDR2 SQIVND (reference sequence). CDR3 in amino acids: CASTSGRASEAFF.

By frequency in the sample, this clone is medium-sized (0.01 to 0.1%). This chain joins TRBV24-1 and TRBJ1-6; 10 nucleotides align to TRBD1. This CDR3 spans 11 amino acids. From germline, CDR1 is KGHDR and CDR2 SFDVKD. The CDR3 sequence: CATGGISPLHF. The DNA for the CDR3 is TGTGCGACAGGGGGCATTTCACCCCTCCACTTT.

This rearrangement joins TRBV4-3 to TRBJ2-7; D ambiguous. V lost 0 bases and J 5 bases, leaving 8 bases between the germline ends. CDR1 and CDR2 from the germline V gene are LGHNA and YSLEER. The CDR3 runs to 13 residues. CDR3 DNA sequence: TGCGCCAGCAGCCAAGAGCCAGGCCACGAGCAGTACTTC. It is translated as CASSQEPGHEQYF.